Reported below is one T cell receptor (beta chain). Generated by immunoSEQ multiplex PCR, the TCRdb table keeps only in-frame clones and is missing some. The sample table sets out approximately 190,000 clones. In germline, CDR1 is MNHEY, CDR2 SVGEGT. This CDR3 has 15 residues. V dropped 6 bases and J dropped 6; count of bases not matched to a gene: 11. The data derive from a study of control samples from healthy donors and cancer patients. The sample consisted of blood. The source is a woman in her 30s in good health. This chain uses TRBV6-2 or TRBV6-3 with TRBJ1-5; 7 bases fit TRBD1. The CDR3 is CASSPTRQGGQPQHF. The CDR3 DNA reads as TGTGCCAGCAGCCCCACTCGACAGGGAGGTCAGCCCCAGCATTTT.